A selection of T cell receptor beta chains follows, all from one sample in a study of early T cells in non-severe SARS-CoV-2 infection. TCRdb redid the calling of the 5' RACE reads with MiXCR, one entry per CDR3 protein. The sample lists 55,000 to 70,000 distinct CDR3 sequences; 5.5% to 6.5% were seen once. Sequenced: whole blood. The receptors derive from an adult who was a healthcare worker with PCR-confirmed SARS-CoV-2 infection or an uninfected control (not recorded which). The CDR3 runs from the conserved cysteine through the conserved F or W. The D gene is left open where the match is weak. Clone size is given for some rows only: seen once, a few or many times, or a class if the clone is expanded.

TRBJ2-2	few	TRBD1	TRBV29-1	CSVPGTGLTGELFF	TGCAGCGTTCCCGGGACAGGGCTAACCGGGGAGCTGTTTTTT
TRBJ1-5	.	TRBD1	TRBV19	CASSIDRQGVRAQHF	TGTGCCAGTAGTATAGATCGGCAGGGGGTACGGGCCCAGCATTTT
TRBJ1-4	many	.	TRBV9	CASSVTQGPGNEKLFF	TGTGCCAGCAGCGTAACCCAGGGTCCGGGTAATGAAAAACTGTTTTTT
TRBJ2-5	many	.	TRBV5-1	CASSRDQETQYF	TGCGCCAGCAGCCGGGACCAAGAGACCCAGTACTTC
TRBJ2-3	many	TRBD1	TRBV27	CASSDQTGGTDTQYF	TGTGCCAGCAGTGATCAGACAGGGGGCACAGATACGCAGTATTTT
TRBJ1-2	few	.	TRBV20-1	CSARETVYGYTF	TGCAGTGCTAGAGAGACAGTCTATGGCTACACCTTC
TRBJ1-4	few	TRBD1	TRBV7-3	CASSSRQGGKLFF	TGTGCCAGCAGCTCAAGACAGGGGGGAAAACTGTTTTTT
TRBJ1-2	.	TRBD1	TRBV29-1	CSVEDNRGRSDGYTF	TGCAGCGTTGAAGATAACAGGGGGCGTAGCGATGGCTACACCTTC
TRBJ2-1	many	.	TRBV9	CASSVVSGNEQFF	TGTGCCAGCAGCGTAGTTTCGGGGAATGAGCAGTTCTTC
TRBJ2-5	.	.	TRBV27	CASSLSGSGIQETQYF	TGTGCCAGCAGTTTATCGGGTAGCGGTATTCAAGAGACCCAGTACTTC
TRBJ1-4	many	.	TRBV11-2	CASSPVGGLKLFF	TGTGCCAGCAGCCCAGTCGGAGGCTTGAAACTGTTTTTT
TRBJ2-2	many	TRBD2	TRBV29-1	CSVSSGRDTGELFF	TGCAGCGTGTCTTCCGGGAGGGACACCGGGGAGCTGTTTTTT
TRBJ2-7	many	TRBD2	TRBV5-1	CASSHPKLAETYEQYF	TGCGCCAGCAGCCACCCCAAACTAGCGGAGACCTACGAGCAGTACTTC
TRBJ1-1	many	.	TRBV29-1	CSVLPGLNTEAFF	TGCAGCGTTCTGCCAGGGTTGAACACTGAAGCTTTCTTT
TRBJ2-1	few	TRBD2	TRBV4-1	CASSQAPGLVGEQFF	TGCGCCAGCAGCCAAGCTCCGGGACTAGTCGGTGAGCAGTTCTTC